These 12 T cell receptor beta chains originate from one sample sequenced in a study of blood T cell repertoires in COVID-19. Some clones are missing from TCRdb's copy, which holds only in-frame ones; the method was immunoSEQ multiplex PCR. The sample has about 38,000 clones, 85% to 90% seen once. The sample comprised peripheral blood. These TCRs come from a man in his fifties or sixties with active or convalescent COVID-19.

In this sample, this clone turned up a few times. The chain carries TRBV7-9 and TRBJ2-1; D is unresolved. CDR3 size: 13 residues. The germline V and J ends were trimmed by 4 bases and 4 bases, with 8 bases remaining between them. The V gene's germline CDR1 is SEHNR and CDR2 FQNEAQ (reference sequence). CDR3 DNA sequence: TGTGCCAGCAGCTCACAAGAATACAATGAGCAGTTCTTC. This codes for CASSSQEYNEQFF. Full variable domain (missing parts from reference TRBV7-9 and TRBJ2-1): DTGVSQNPRHKITKRGQNVTFRCDPISEHNRLYWYRQTLGQGPEFLTYFQNEAQLEKSRLLSDRFSAERPKGSFSTLEIQRTEQGDSAMYLCASSSQEYNEQFFGPGTRLTVL.

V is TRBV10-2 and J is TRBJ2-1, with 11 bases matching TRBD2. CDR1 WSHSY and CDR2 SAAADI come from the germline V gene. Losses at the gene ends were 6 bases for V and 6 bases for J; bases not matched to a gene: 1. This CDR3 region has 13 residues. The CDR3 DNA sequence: TGCGCCAGCAGCCTAGCGGGAGGCAATGAGCAGTTCTTC. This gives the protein CASSLAGGNEQFF.

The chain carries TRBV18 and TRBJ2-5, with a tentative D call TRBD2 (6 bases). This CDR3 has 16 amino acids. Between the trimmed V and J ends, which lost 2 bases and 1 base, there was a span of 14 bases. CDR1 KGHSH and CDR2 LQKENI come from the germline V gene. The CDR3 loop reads CASSPGGLKRQETQYF. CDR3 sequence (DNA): TGTGCCAGCTCACCAGGGGGACTCAAGCGCCAAGAGACCCAGTACTTC.

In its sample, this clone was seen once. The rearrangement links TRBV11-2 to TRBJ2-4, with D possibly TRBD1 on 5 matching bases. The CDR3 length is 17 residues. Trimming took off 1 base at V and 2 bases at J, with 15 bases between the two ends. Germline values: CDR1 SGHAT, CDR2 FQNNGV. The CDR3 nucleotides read TGTGCCAGCAGCTTAGGTAGACAGAGCTTAACCAAAAACATTCAGTACTTC. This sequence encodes CASSLGRQSLTKNIQYF.

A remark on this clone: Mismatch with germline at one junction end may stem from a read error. CDR3 sequence reads: CSVEEERDRFFRGYTF. The DNA for the CDR3 is TGCAGCGTCGAAGAAGAGAGGGACAGGTTCTTCAGGGGCTACACCTTC. The chain employs TRBV29-1 and TRBJ1-2; 8 positions match TRBD1. CDR3 size: 16 residues. Germline CDR1 reads SQVTM; CDR2 reads ANQGSEA. Full variable domain (remainder filled in from reference TRBV29-1 and TRBJ1-2): SAVISQKPSRDICQRGTSLTIQCQVDSQVTMMFWYRQQPGQSLTLIATANQGSEATYESGFVIDKFPISRPNLTFSTLTVSNMSPEDSSIYLCSVEEERDRFFRGYTFGSGTRLTVV.

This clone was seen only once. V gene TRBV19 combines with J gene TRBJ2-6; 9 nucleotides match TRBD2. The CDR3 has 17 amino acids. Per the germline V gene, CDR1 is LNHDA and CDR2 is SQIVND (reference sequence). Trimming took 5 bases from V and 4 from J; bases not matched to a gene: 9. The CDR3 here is CASSSTASGIGANVLTF. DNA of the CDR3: TGTGCCAGTAGTTCCACGGCTAGCGGGATCGGGGCCAACGTCCTGACTTTC.

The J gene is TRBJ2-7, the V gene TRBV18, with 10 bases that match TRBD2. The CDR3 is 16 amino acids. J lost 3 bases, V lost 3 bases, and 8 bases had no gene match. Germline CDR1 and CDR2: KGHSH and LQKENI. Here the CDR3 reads CASSPNPLAGSYEQYF. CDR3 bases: TGTGCCAGCTCACCGAACCCACTAGCGGGGAGCTACGAGCAGTACTTC.

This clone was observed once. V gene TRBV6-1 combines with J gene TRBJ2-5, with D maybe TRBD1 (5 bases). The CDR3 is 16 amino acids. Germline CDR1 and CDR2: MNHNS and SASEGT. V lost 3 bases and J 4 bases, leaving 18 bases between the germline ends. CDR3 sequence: CASSELFSRGGETQYF. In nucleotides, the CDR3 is TGTGCCAGCAGTGAGTTGTTTTCTAGGGGCGGAGAGACCCAGTACTTC.

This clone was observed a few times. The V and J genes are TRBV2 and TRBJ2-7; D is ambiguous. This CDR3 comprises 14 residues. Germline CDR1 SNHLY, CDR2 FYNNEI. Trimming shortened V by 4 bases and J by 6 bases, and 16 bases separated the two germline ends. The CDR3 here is CASSAADLSGEQYF. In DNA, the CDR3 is TGTGCCAGCAGTGCGGCAGATCTTTCGGGCGAGCAGTACTTC.

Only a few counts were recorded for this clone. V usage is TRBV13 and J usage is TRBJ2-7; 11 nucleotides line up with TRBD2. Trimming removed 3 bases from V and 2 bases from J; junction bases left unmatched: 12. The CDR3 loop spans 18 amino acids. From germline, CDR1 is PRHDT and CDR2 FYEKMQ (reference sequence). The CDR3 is CASSFYPATSGATYEQYF. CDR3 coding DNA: TGTGCCAGCAGCTTCTATCCTGCGACTAGCGGGGCAACCTACGAGCAGTACTTC.

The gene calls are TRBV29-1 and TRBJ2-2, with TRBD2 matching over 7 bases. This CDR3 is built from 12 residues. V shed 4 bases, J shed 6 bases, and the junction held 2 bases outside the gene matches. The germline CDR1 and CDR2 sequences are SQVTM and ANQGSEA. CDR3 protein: CSVGGSAGELFF. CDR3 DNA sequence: TGCAGCGTTGGCGGGAGCGCCGGGGAGCTGTTTTTT.

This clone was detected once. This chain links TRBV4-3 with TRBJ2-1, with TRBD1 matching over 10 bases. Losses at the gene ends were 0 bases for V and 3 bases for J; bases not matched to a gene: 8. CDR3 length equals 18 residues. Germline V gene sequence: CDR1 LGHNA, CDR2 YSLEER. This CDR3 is CASSQDRIGTGVYNEQFF. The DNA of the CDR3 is TGCGCCAGCAGCCAAGATCGGATTGGGACAGGGGTCTACAATGAGCAGTTCTTC.